The T cell receptor beta chain described here comes from a study of T cell repertoires in cytomegalovirus infection (dated by TCRdb to about 2019). With regard to the full study: Donor HLA type was relevant to the analysis, as public TCR beta signatures indicated carriage of CMV infection together with the matching HLA type.

At least ten counts were recorded for this clonotype. Its antigen has not been determined. Base quality data are lacking; no much larger clone is found one base away. The CDR3, cysteine through phenylalanine, is 15 amino acids long. Here the CDR3 DNA is all that survives: 45 bases in frame from base 1. Via the germline V gene, CDR1 is SGHTA and CDR2 FQGNSA. The V end gives up 5 bases and the J end 6 bases, leaving 10 bases in the junction not matched to a gene. Data came from an Illumina HiSeq 1500. TCRdb redid the processing of the public reads, applying fastp at Q25 and MiXCR, and retained in-frame beta chains. CDR3 protein duplicates are merged, each entry listing the most common genes and DNA. Here the sample has roughly 640,000 distinct CDR3 sequences; more than 20% occur a single time. The top ten clonotypes cover 8% of the sample. The research as a whole found: In the ex vivo response, HLA-C-restricted CMV-specific TCR beta clonotypes were dominant, and in two of eight donors the single most frequent clonotype came from this HLA-C-restricted group. Carriers of CMV infection plus the relevant HLA type were discriminated by the cumulative frequency of public TCR beta family members in the study cohort and in an independent roughly 340-donor cohort.

This receptor chain uses TRBV7-2 and TRBJ2-1, and 7 junctional nucleotides match TRBD1. The clonotype originates from a human donor in good health (CMV status not recorded). Some clones in this sample may be carry-over from other donors' samples. Sequenced material: CD8+ T cells from PBMCs. The CDR3 protein sequence reads: CASSRVPTGTNEQFF. The DNA reads TGTGCCAGCAGCCGGGTTCCGACAGGGACCAATGAGCAGTTCTTC.